Sequencing of this TCR beta chain was carried out in a study of T cell responses to AZD1222 COVID-19 vaccine (TCRdb year 2021). Some background on the complete study: TCR sequencing was performed for 230 to 250 trial participants, of whom about 200 were given two doses of AZD1222 and around 25 were given two doses of MenACWY control vaccine. Trial participants were enrolled by age into subgroups of 18-55, 56-69 and 70-plus years, and around 140, 26 and 57 TCR-sequenced participants, respectively, were included in these subgroups. Beyond this particular receptor, the publication reports: Only five to seven AZD1222 recipients were SARS-CoV-2 seropositive at baseline, limiting conclusions about previously exposed vaccinees. In the small 56-69-year group, the increase in depth fell short of significance, most likely because of low power. Participants were mostly white British, with more females than males. The authors suggested clonal diversity may have been underestimated. After two AZD1222 doses, both the breadth and the depth of spike-specific TCRs were significantly higher than at day 0 and than in MenACWY recipients. Because no samples from the day 14 peak response were available, repertoires could be characterized only after the peak T cell response. Reportedly, almost half of the unique spike-specific TCRs recognized epitopes lying outside the regions that are mutated in the B.1.351 and B.1.1.7 variants. CD4 TCRs associated with the vaccine covered the entire spike protein, and the dominant responses were in regions 160-218 and 743-854.

The germline V gene provides CDR1 MNHEY and CDR2 SVGAGI. The junction shows trimming of 6 bases on V and 7 bases on J, and the gene matches do not reach 0 bases of it. Including the terminal cysteine and phenylalanine, the CDR3 comprises 13 residues. Of all the DNA, just the CDR3 is kept, 39 bases in frame from base 1. The CDR3 regions of human TCRbeta chains were analyzed by immunosequencing. As for the authors' bioinformatics: TCRs in the repertoires were compared against a reference library of SARS-CoV-2-specific TCRs that had been generated with the MIRA antigen-specificity platform. Breadth was defined as the fraction of unique TCRs that were SARS-CoV-2-associated, and depth was defined as the fraction of total T cells that were SARS-CoV-2-associated. Using the MIRA data, each spike-specific TCR was mapped to the spike region that the TCR reacts to and placed in a CD4 or CD8 class. Log10-transformed breadth and depth values were compared by one-way ANOVA with Sidak's multiple comparisons tests. Entries here come from immuneACCESS through TCRdb and include only in-frame sequences with V and J called. Some clones fail to appear in such tables; in the studies checked, an unresolved V gene covers under half of the shortfall, and the cause of the remainder is unknown. The V and J calls and clone size are taken from that table; D and trimming were inferred from the DNA. This sample is represented by 100,000 or so clones; approximately 89% of them were singletons. About 40% of the sample goes to the ten largest clones.

A remark on this clone: The specificity of this receptor is unknown. Per-base qualities were not stored, and no clone one base away is much larger.

The time point label of this sample denotes: about 28 days (+/-7) after the second vaccine dose. AZD1222 recipients given second doses at about 4 weeks or at about 12 weeks were pooled, since spike-specific TCR depth and breadth were not found to differ between the two schedules. Vaccinee samples were obtained from the UK trials COV001 and COV002, which included a single-blind randomized controlled phase 2/3 trial of AZD1222 (ChAdOx1 nCoV-19) in healthy adults. For TCRbeta chain sequencing, PBMC samples from trial participants were taken at day 0 and at day 28 after the second dose. The sequence derives from an adult who received the AZD1222 COVID-19 vaccine. The rearrangement combines TRBV6-5 with TRBJ1-6; a stretch of 10 junction bases matches TRBD1. The starting material was peripheral blood, obtained 28 days after the second AZD1222 dose. The CDR3 here reads CASRGQGNSPLHF. The DNA sequence follows: TGTGCCAGCAGGGGACAGGGGAATTCACCCCTCCACTTT.